This T cell receptor (beta chain) was found in a study of cytomegalovirus exposure and HLA in healthy donors. The PCR ran on 60 Vbeta and 13 Jbeta primers. The method was immunoSEQ multiplex PCR; TCRdb's version includes in-frame clones alone and lacks a portion of them. The sample carries roughly 150,000 clones, over 70% recorded once. Germline loops: CDR1 LGHNT, CDR2 FRNRAP. The CDR3 covers 16 residues. Trimming at V came to 0 bases and at J to 5 bases, leaving 8 bases not matched to a gene. The sequenced material came from PBMCs. This chain joins TRBV12-5 and TRBJ2-5; 8 positions agree with TRBD2. The TCR sequence derives from a woman in her thirties or forties in good health and CMV-seronegative. CDR3 bases: TGTGCTAGTGGTTTGGTACCGGCGGGGGGCTTGGAGACCCAGTACTTC. Its protein product is CASGLVPAGGLETQYF.